The 18 T cell receptor beta chains below come from one sample, sequenced in a study of vaccination and CD4 T cells after COVID-19. The antigens these receptors bind are not known. Sequenced with the Oncomine TCR Beta short-read assay was DNA taken from cultured CD4+ T cells. MiXCR was run by TCRdb on the PCR reads, yielding one entry per CDR3 protein. This table holds more than 10,000 distinct CDR3 sequences, about 46% found once. Treatment in this sample: approximately 11-day PBMC culture with coronavirus spike peptide pools or control peptides (ViraFEST assay). The specimen was CD4+ T cells from blood, cultured in vitro. These receptors came from a human donor who had recovered from COVID-19.

This clonotype was seen only a few times. The chain carries TRBV3-1 and TRBJ1-1; D perhaps matches TRBD1 (6 bases). CDR1 LGHDT and CDR2 YNNKEL come from the germline V gene (reference sequence). The CDR3 runs 15 residues. V was pared by 1 base and J by 0 bases, with 9 bases between. CDR3 nucleotide sequence: TGTGCCAGCAGCCAAGGGGGGGCTGTGAACACTGAAGCTTTCTTT. Translating it yields CASSQGGAVNTEAFF.

This clonotype was seen only a few times. This chain connects TRBV29-1 to TRBJ1-5, with D unresolved. In germline, CDR1 is SQVTM, CDR2 ANQGSEA. V gave up 5 bases and J gave up 5 bases, with 16 bases separating them. This CDR3 is 14 amino acids long. CDR3 DNA: TGCAGCGTTCCTGCCGCCTTGGGATATCAGCCCCAGCATTTT. Translated, it gives CSVPAALGYQPQHF. The full variable domain, its missing parts supplied by reference TRBV29-1 and TRBJ1-5, is SAVISQKPSRDICQRGTSLTIQCQVDSQVTMMFWYRQQPGQSLTLIATANQGSEATYESGFVIDKFPISRPNLTFSTLTVSNMSPEDSSIYLCSVPAALGYQPQHFGDGTRLSIL.

The DNA of the CDR3 is TGTGCCATCAGTGGCGGGGAGCCCAGCTCTGAAGCTTTCTTT. Protein product: CAISGGEPSSEAFF. The V call is TRBV10-3, the J call TRBJ1-1; D unresolved. The CDR3 spans 14 residues. Germline V gives CDR1 ENHRY, CDR2 SYGVKD. Trimming left V 4 bases short and J 6 bases short, with 15 bases between.

The chain recombines TRBV24-1 with TRBJ2-3; D gene uncertain. Germline V CDR1 and CDR2: KGHDR, SFDVKD. V was clipped by 6 bases and J by 0 bases, with 0 bases between them. This CDR3 is built from 11 residues. DNA for the CDR3: TGTGCCACCAGTAGCACAGATACGCAGTATTTT. This encodes CATSSTDTQYF.

The chain links TRBV4-1 to TRBJ1-2; D unresolved. CDR1 is MGHRA and CDR2 is YSYEKL in the germline V gene. Trimming removed 0 bases at V and 3 bases at J, with 8 bases between. This CDR3 has 14 residues. CDR3: CASSQEYRDYGYTF. The CDR3 DNA sequence: TGCGCCAGCAGCCAAGAATACAGAGACTATGGCTACACCTTC.

The CDR3 nucleotides read TGTGCCAGCAGTGAAGGGAACTATGGCTACACCTTC. Translating it yields CASSEGNYGYTF. The rearrangement uses TRBV2 and TRBJ1-2; D call uncertain. The germline V gene encodes CDR1 SNHLY and CDR2 FYNNEI. The germline V and J ends were trimmed by 1 base and 2 bases, with 2 bases remaining between them. The CDR3 has 12 residues.

The chain carries TRBV12-3 or TRBV12-4 and TRBJ1-2; no clear D gene. The CDR3 is 12 amino acids. Trimming took 0 bases from V and 7 from J, leaving 6 bases between them. CDR3 protein: CASSLASVGYTF. CDR3 DNA: TGTGCCAGCAGTTTAGCTTCCGTTGGCTACACCTTC.

V is TRBV7-2 and J is TRBJ1-5, with D hard to call. CDR1 is SGHTA and CDR2 is FQGNSA in the germline V gene. This CDR3 region has 14 residues. The V gene lost 5 bases and the J gene lost 3 bases, with 11 bases spanning the gap. DNA of the CDR3: TGTGCCAGCAGCCCCGGTGGGGTCAATCAGCCCCAGCATTTT. Amino acids: CASSPGGVNQPQHF.

The gene calls are TRBV28 and TRBJ2-7, with 8 bases matching TRBD1. Germline lookup yields CDR1 MDHEN and CDR2 SYDVKM. V lost 7 bases to trimming and J lost 9 bases; unmatched junction nucleotides: 8. The CDR3 is 12 residues long. In DNA form, the CDR3 reads TGTGCCAGCATTCGGACAGGGTATGGGCAGTACTTC. Its translation is CASIRTGYGQYF. The whole variable domain, remainder taken from reference TRBV28 and TRBJ2-7, is DVKVTQSSRYLVKRTGEKVFLECVQDMDHENMFWYRQDPGLGLRLIYFSYDVKMKEKGDIPEGYSVSREKKERFSLILESASTNQTSMYLCASIRTGYGQYFGPGTRLTVT.

This CDR3 reads CSARPTGADQPQHF. Written as DNA, the CDR3 is TGCAGTGCTAGACCGACAGGGGCGGATCAGCCCCAGCATTTT. J is TRBJ1-5 and V is TRBV20-1, with 8 bases identical to TRBD1. The CDR3 spans 14 residues. Germline-derived CDR1 and CDR2 are DFQATT and SNEGSKA (reference sequence). Unmatched junction bases numbered 5, after V lost 2 bases and J lost 5 bases.

The chain carries TRBV4-3 and TRBJ2-7; a possible D gene is TRBD2 (5 bases). V dropped 3 bases and J dropped 7 bases, with 19 bases sitting between them. The CDR3 covers 15 residues. The V gene's germline CDR1 is LGHNA and CDR2 YSLEER. CDR3 sequence (DNA): TGCGCCAGCAGCCAGGGAAACAGCGGCCCTAGGGAGCAGTACTTC. Encoded protein: CASSQGNSGPREQYF.

The genes are TRBV7-8 and TRBJ1-1, with D maybe TRBD1 (6 bases). Germline V gene sequence: CDR1 SGHVS, CDR2 FQNEAQ. The germline V and J ends were trimmed by 5 bases and 0 bases, with 19 bases remaining between them. The CDR3 runs to 17 residues. Written as DNA, the CDR3 is TGTGCCAGCAGCCCGGGACACCTTCCCTGGTTGAACACTGAAGCTTTCTTT. Translated, it gives CASSPGHLPWLNTEAFF.

This clonotype turned up a few times. The rearrangement uses TRBV7-8 and TRBJ2-7; perhaps TRBD2 as D (5 bases). Germline V gives CDR1 SGHVS, CDR2 FQNEAQ. The length of the CDR3 is 12 residues. Trimming cost V 5 bases and J 3 bases, with 8 bases left between them. The CDR3, as DNA: TGTGCCAGCAGCGCGGACTTCTACGAGCAGTACTTC. Protein sequence: CASSADFYEQYF. Filled out from reference TRBV7-8 and TRBJ2-7, the complete variable domain reads GAGVSQSPRYKVAKRGQDVALRCDPISGHVSLFWYQQALGQGPEFLTYFQNEAQLDKSGLPSDRFFAERPEGSVSTLKIQRTQQEDSAVYLCASSADFYEQYFGPGTRLTVT.

The chain joins TRBV6-1 to TRBJ1-5; D is ambiguous. The CDR3 spans 14 residues. The V and J ends lost 1 base and 1 base respectively, with 5 bases between them. Looked up from germline, CDR1 is MNHNS and CDR2 is SASEGT. The CDR3 DNA reads TGTGCCAGCAGTGAAGGGCCGAGCAATCAGCCCCAGCATTTT. It encodes CASSEGPSNQPQHF.

V and J are TRBV12-3 or TRBV12-4 and TRBJ1-5; TRBD1 is a possible D gene (5 bases). Trimming left V 6 bases short and J 6 bases short, with 21 bases between. The CDR3 covers 16 residues. The CDR3 DNA reads as TGTGCCAGCAGCCGGGGGGGTAGGGGCGGCGGTCAGCCCCAGCATTTT. It codes for CASSRGGRGGGQPQHF.

The CDR3 DNA reads as TGTGCCAGCAGCTTCCCCCTGCGACTAGCGGGGCCCCTCTCCCAAGAGACCCAGTACTTC. Its protein is CASSFPLRLAGPLSQETQYF. V gene TRBV7-9 combines with J gene TRBJ2-5; 11 bases fit TRBD2. V lost 3 bases, J lost 1 base, and 16 bases stayed unmatched. Germline-derived CDR1 and CDR2 are SEHNR and FQNEAQ (reference sequence). This CDR3 has 20 amino acids. Combining the CDR3 with reference TRBV7-9 and TRBJ2-5 gives the whole variable domain DTGVSQNPRHKITKRGQNVTFRCDPISEHNRLYWYRQTLGQGPEFLTYFQNEAQLEKSRLLSDRFSAERPKGSFSTLEIQRTEQGDSAMYLCASSFPLRLAGPLSQETQYFGPGTRLLVL.

The J gene is TRBJ1-1, the V gene TRBV15; 10 bases align to TRBD1. V lost 0 bases, J lost 4 bases, and 11 bases stayed unmatched. CDR3 size: 18 residues. Germline values: CDR1 LNHNV, CDR2 YYDKDF (reference sequence). In DNA form, the CDR3 reads TGTGCCACCAGCAGAGAATCTTTCGGGACAGGGGCTTCCACTGAAGCTTTCTTT. Protein product: CATSRESFGTGASTEAFF.

In this sample, this clonotype turned up a few times. Here the CDR3 DNA reads TGTGCCAGCAGCATTGGGACAGCCAAGGGGGAGCTGTTTTTT. This sequence encodes CASSIGTAKGELFF. V usage is TRBV7-9 and J usage is TRBJ2-2; 7 bases match TRBD1. The CDR3 totals 14 residues. Germline CDR1 reads SEHNR; CDR2 reads FQNEAQ (reference sequence). Trimming cost V 5 bases and J 8 bases; bases outside gene matches: 8. The whole variable domain, remainder taken from reference TRBV7-9 and TRBJ2-2, is DTGVSQNPRHKITKRGQNVTFRCDPISEHNRLYWYRQTLGQGPEFLTYFQNEAQLEKSRLLSDRFSAERPKGSFSTLEIQRTEQGDSAMYLCASSIGTAKGELFFGEGSRLTVL.